Sequencing of this T cell receptor beta chain was carried out in a study of blood T cell repertoires in COVID-19. On the study more broadly: From the United States, Italy and Spain came samples of acute and convalescent COVID-19.

The V end was cut by 1 base, the J end by 7 bases, with 14 bases between. Per germline, CDR1 LGHDT and CDR2 YNNKEL (reference sequence). The CDR3 length is 15 residues. Produced via immunoSEQ multiplex PCR; TCRdb's table is partial and in-frame only. The table has some 220,000 clones, about 78% seen once. This clone was picked up many times. The TCR comes from a woman aged 70-85 years with acute or convalescent COVID-19. J is TRBJ2-1 and V is TRBV3-1 (or the pseudogene TRBV3-2), with D possibly being TRBD2 (7 bases). Sequenced input: peripheral blood. The CDR3 sequence is CASSQGGGPRNEQFF. The CDR3 DNA follows: TGTGCCAGCAGCCAAGGGGGGGGGCCGAGAAATGAGCAGTTCTTC.